This TCR beta chain was identified in a study of shared clonotypes between healthy human individuals. At the level of the study: For every donor, three CD4 naive, three CD4 memory, two CD8 naive and one CD8 memory plates were used.

Details on this clone: The antigen remains undetermined.

The study's findings and limits: With a handful of donors compared, approximately 5% of naive CD4 clonotypes were shared. Rarefaction showed that sequencing of sorted subsets was incomplete (despite large depth).

CD8 cells regarded as naive lacked CD45RO, were positively chosen for CCR7, and omitted terminally differentiated effector memory CD45RA+ cells. Assay execution took place at the deep level. Clones were sequenced by immunoSEQ multiplex PCR, and TCRdb holds only the in-frame ones, with some missing. The table includes about 1.9 million clones, just over 90% detected once. The length of the CDR3 is 13 residues. V dropped 1 base and J dropped 7 bases, with 10 bases sitting between them. Per germline, CDR1 LGHNA and CDR2 YSLEER. Sample: naive CD8+ T cells from PBMCs. This TCR derives from a man in his late teens or twenties in good health. Some clones in this sample may be carry-over from other donors' samples. V and J are TRBV4-3 and TRBJ1-1; D is unclear. CDR3 in amino acids: CASSQVGSDEAFF. Here the CDR3 DNA reads TGCGCCAGCAGCCAAGTGGGCAGTGATGAAGCTTTCTTT.